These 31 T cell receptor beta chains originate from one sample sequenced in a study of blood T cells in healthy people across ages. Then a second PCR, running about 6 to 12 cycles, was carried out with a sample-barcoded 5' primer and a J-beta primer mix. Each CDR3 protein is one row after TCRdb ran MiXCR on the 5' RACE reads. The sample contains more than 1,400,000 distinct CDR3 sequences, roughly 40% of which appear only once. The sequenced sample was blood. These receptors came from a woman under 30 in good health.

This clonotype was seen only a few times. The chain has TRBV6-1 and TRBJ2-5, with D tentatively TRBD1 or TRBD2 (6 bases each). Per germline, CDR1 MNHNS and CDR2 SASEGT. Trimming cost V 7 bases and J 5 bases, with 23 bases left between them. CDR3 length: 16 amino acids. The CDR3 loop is CASKLPYRGPQETQYF. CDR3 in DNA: TGTGCCAGCAAGCTACCATATCGGGGGCCGCAGGAGACCCAGTACTTC.

CDR3 DNA sequence: TGTGCCAGCAGTCCGGGACAGGACCTTTCGGGGCAGTTCTTC. Translating it yields CASSPGQDLSGQFF. The chain uses TRBV6-4 and TRBJ2-1; 8 nucleotides align to TRBD1. This CDR3 has 14 residues. CDR1 is MRHNA and CDR2 is SNTAGT in the germline V gene. J was trimmed by 12 bases and V by 5 bases; bases with no gene match: 12.

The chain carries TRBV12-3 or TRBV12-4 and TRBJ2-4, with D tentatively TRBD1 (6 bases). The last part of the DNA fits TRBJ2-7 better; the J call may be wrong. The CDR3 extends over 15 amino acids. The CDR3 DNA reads TGTGCCAGCAGTTTAATCGGGACATCTCCCTACGAGCAGTACTTC. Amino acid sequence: CASSLIGTSPYEQYF.

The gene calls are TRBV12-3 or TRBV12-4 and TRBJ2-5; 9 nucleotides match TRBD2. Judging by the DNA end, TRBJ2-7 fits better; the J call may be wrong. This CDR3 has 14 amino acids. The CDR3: CASTRAGGPGEQYF. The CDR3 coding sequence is TGTGCCAGCACCCGAGCGGGAGGTCCGGGCGAGCAGTACTTC.

The CDR3 region has the DNA TGTGCCAGCAGTCCACACTCTGGGGCCAACGTCCTGACTTTC. The encoded protein is CASSPHSGANVLTF. J is TRBJ2-6 and V is TRBV27; D is ambiguous. V lost 5 bases, J lost 0 bases, and 5 bases lay in between. The germline gives CDR1 MNHEY, CDR2 SMNVEV (reference sequence). The length of the CDR3 is 14 residues.

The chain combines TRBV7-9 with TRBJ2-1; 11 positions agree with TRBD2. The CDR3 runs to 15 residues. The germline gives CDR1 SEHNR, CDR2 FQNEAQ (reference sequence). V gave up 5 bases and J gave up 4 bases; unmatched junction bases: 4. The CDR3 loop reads CASSDSGRDYNEQFF. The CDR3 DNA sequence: TGTGCCAGCAGCGATAGCGGGAGGGATTACAATGAGCAGTTCTTC.

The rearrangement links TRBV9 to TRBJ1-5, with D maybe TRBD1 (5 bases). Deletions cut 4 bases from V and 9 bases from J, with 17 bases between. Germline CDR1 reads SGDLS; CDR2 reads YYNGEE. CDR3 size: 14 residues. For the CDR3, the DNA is TGTGCCAGCAGCCTTAGGGGCAGGGATACGCCCCAGCATTTT. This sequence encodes CASSLRGRDTPQHF. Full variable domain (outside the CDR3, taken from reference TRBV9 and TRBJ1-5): DSGVTQTPKHLITATGQRVTLRCSPRSGDLSVYWYQQSLDQGLQFLIQYYNGEERAKGNILERFSAQQFPDLHSELNLSSLELGDSALYFCASSLRGRDTPQHFGDGTRLSIL.

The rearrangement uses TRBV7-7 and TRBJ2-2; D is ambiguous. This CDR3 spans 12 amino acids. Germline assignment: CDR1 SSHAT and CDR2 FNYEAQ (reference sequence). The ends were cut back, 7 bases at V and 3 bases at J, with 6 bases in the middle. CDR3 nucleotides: TGTGCCAGCAAGAGCCACACCGGGGAGCTGTTTTTT. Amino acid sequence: CASKSHTGELFF.

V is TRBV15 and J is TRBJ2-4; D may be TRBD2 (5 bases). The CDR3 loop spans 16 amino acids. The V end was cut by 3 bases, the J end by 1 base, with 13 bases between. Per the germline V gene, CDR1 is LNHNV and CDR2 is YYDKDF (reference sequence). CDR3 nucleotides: TGTGCCACCAGCAGTGTTCCCGGGGTCGCCAAAAACATTCAGTACTTC. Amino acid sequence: CATSSVPGVAKNIQYF.

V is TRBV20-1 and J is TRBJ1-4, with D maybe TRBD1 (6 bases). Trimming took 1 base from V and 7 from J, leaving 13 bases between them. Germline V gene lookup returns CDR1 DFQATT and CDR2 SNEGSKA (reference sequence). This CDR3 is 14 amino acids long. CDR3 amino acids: CSARVGGAGEKLFF. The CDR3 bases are TGCAGTGCTAGAGTAGGGGGGGCAGGTGAAAAACTGTTTTTT.

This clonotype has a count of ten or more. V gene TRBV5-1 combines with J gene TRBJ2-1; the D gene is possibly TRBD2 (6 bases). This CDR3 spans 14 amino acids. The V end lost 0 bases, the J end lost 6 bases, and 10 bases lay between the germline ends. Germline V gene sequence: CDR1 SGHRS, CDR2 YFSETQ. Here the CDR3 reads CASSLERGGNEQFF. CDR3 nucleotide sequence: TGCGCCAGCAGCTTGGAACGGGGAGGCAATGAGCAGTTCTTC.

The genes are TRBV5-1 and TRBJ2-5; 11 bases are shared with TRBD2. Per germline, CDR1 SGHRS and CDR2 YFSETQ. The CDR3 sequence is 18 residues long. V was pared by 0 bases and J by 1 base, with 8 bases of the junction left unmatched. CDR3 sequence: CASSLAPTSGMTQETQYF. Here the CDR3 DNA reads TGCGCCAGCAGCTTGGCGCCGACTAGCGGGATGACCCAAGAGACCCAGTACTTC. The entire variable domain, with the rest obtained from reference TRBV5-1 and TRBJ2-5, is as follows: KAGVTQTPRYLIKTRGQQVTLSCSPISGHRSVSWYQQTPGQGLQFLFEYFSETQRNKGNFPGRFSGRQFSNSRSEMNVSTLELGDSALYLCASSLAPTSGMTQETQYFGPGTRLLVL.

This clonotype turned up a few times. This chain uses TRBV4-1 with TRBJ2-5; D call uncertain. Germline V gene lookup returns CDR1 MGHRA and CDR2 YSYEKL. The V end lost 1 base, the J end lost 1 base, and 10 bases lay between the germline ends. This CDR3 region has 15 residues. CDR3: CASSQVTSPQETQYF. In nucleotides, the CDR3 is TGCGCCAGCAGCCAAGTCACCAGCCCCCAAGAGACCCAGTACTTC.

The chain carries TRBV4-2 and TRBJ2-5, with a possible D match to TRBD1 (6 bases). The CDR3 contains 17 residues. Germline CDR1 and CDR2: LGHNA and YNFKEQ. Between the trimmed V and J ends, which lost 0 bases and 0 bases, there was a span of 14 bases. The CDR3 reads CASSQDPTGSYQETQYF. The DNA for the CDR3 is TGTGCCAGCAGCCAAGACCCGACAGGTTCGTACCAAGAGACCCAGTACTTC.

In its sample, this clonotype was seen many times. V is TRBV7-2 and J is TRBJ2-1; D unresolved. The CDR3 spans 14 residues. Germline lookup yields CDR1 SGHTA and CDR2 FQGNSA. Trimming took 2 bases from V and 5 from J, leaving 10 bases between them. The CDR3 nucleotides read TGTGCCAGCAGCTTAACCCCCTCAGACAATGAGCAGTTCTTC. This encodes CASSLTPSDNEQFF.

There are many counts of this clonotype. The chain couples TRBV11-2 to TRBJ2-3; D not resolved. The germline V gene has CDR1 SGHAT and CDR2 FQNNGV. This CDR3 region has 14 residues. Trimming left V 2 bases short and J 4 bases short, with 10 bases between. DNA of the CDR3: TGTGCCAGCAGCTTATCAGGAATGGCAGATACGCAGTATTTT. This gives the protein CASSLSGMADTQYF.

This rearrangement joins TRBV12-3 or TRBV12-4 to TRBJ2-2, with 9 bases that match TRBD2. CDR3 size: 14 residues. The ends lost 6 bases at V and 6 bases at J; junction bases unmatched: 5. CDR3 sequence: CASRVAGVAGELFF. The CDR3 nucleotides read TGTGCCAGCAGAGTAGCGGGAGTGGCCGGGGAGCTGTTTTTT.

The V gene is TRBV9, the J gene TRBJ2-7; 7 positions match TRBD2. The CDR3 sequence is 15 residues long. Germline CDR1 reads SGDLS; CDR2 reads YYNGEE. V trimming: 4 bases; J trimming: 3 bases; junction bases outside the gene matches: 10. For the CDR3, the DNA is TGTGCCAGCAGCCCCCGGGACTATCTTCACTACGAGCAGTACTTC. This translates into CASSPRDYLHYEQYF.

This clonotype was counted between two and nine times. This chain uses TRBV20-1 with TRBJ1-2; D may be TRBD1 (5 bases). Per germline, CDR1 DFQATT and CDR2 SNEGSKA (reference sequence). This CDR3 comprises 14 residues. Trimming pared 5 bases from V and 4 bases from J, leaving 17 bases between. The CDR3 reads CSAAPQSRGYGYTF. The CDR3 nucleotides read TGCAGTGCTGCGCCCCAAAGTAGGGGCTATGGCTACACCTTC.

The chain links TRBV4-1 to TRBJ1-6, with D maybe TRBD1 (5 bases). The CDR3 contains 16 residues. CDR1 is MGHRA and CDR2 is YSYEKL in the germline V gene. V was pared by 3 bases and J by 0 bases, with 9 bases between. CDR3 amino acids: CASSHRGSSYNSPLHF. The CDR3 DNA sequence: TGCGCCAGCAGCCACCGGGGCAGCTCCTATAATTCACCCCTCCACTTT.

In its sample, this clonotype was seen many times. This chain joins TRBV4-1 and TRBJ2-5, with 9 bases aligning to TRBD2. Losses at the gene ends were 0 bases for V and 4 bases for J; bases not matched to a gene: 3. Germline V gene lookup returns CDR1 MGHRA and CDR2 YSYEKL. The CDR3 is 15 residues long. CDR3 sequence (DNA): TGCGCCAGCAGCCAAGAGGGACTAGCACGAGAGACCCAGTACTTC. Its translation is CASSQEGLARETQYF.

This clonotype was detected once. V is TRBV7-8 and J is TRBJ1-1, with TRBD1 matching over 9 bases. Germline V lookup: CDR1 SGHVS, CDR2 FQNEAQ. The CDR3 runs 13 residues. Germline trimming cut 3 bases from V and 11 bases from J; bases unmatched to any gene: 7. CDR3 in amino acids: CASSFLDRGRAFF. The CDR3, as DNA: TGTGCCAGCAGCTTCCTGGACAGGGGACGGGCTTTCTTT. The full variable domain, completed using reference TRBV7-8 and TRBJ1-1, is GAGVSQSPRYKVAKRGQDVALRCDPISGHVSLFWYQQALGQGPEFLTYFQNEAQLDKSGLPSDRFFAERPEGSVSTLKIQRTQQEDSAVYLCASSFLDRGRAFFGQGTRLTVV.

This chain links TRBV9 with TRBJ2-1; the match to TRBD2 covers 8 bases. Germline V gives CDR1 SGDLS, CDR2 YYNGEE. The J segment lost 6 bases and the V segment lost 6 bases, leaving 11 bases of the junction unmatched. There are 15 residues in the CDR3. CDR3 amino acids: CASNHGGASINEQFF. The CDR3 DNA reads TGTGCCAGCAACCACGGGGGGGCCTCGATCAATGAGCAGTTCTTC.

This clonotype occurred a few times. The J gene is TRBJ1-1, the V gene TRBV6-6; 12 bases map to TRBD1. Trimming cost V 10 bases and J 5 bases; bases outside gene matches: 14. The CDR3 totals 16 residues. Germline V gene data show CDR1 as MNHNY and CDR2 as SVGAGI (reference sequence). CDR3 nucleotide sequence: TGTGCCACCTTACCGGGACAGGGGGCGGTGGGGACTGAAGCTTTCTTT. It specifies CATLPGQGAVGTEAFF.

CDR3 DNA: TGCAGTGCTACTAGCGGGGGTGGCGCAGATACGCAGTATTTT. Its translation: CSATSGGGADTQYF. V is TRBV20-1 and J is TRBJ2-3, with 10 bases aligning to TRBD2. The trim removed 4 bases at V and 4 bases at J, leaving 5 bases unmatched. CDR1 and CDR2 (germline): DFQATT, SNEGSKA (reference sequence). There are 14 residues in the CDR3.

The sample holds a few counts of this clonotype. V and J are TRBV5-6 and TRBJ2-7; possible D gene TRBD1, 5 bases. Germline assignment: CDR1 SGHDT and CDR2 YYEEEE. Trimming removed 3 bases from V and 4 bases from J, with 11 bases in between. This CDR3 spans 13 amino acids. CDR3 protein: CASSSDSRYEQYF. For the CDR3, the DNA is TGTGCCAGCAGCTCAGACAGCCGGTACGAGCAGTACTTC.

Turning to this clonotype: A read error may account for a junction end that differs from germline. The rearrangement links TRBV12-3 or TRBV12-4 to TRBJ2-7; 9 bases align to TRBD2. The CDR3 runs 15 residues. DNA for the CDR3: TGTGCCTGCAGTTTGGTTAGCGGGAGCTCCTACGAGCAGTACTTC. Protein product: CACSLVSGSSYEQYF.

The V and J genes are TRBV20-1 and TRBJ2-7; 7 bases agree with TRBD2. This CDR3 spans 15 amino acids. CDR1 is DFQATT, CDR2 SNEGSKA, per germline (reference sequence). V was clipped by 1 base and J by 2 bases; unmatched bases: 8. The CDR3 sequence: CSARGINAGAYEQYF. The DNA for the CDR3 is TGCAGTGCTAGAGGAATAAATGCGGGGGCCTACGAGCAGTACTTC.

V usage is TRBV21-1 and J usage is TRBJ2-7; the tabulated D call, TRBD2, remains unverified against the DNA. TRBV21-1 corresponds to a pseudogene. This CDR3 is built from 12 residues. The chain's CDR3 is CPGLGGSHEQYF. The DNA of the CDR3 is TGCCCCGGATTAGGAGGGAGCCACGAGCAGTACTTC.

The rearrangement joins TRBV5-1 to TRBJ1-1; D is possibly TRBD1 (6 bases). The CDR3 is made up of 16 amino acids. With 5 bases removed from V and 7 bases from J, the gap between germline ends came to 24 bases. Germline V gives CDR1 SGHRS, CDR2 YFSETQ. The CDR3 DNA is TGCGCCAGCAGTTCCCGGGGGCAAGTAGTGGGGGATGAAGCTTTCTTT. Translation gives CASSSRGQVVGDEAFF.

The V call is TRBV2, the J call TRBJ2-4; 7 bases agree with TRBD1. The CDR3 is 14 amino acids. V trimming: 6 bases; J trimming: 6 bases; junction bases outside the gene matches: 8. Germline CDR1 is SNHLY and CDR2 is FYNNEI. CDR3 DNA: TGTGCCAGCAGAGCAACAGGGGTTGGAAACATTCAGTACTTC. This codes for CASRATGVGNIQYF.